This T cell receptor beta chain was documented in a study of TIL therapy for anti-PD-1-resistant metastatic lung cancer. Time point described: pre-treatment sample, taken before nivolumab and TIL therapy. The CDR3 sequence is 19 residues long. Germline trimming cut 5 bases from V and 1 base from J; bases unmatched to any gene: 17. Germline CDR1 MGHRA, CDR2 YSYEKL. Sequencing used immunoSEQ v3. TCRdb's copy holds only in-frame clones and misses some; the assay was immunoSEQ multiplex PCR. The sample lists about 21,000 clones, about two thirds occurring once. The chain joins TRBV4-1 to TRBJ2-1; 7 nucleotides line up with TRBD1. The sequence was collected from a person between 25 and 80 years old with non-small cell lung cancer. Material: blood, obtained at baseline. The CDR3 loop reads CASSERDSLLFWSYNEQFF. The CDR3, as DNA: TGCGCCAGCAGCGAAAGGGACAGTCTCTTGTTTTGGTCCTACAATGAGCAGTTCTTC.